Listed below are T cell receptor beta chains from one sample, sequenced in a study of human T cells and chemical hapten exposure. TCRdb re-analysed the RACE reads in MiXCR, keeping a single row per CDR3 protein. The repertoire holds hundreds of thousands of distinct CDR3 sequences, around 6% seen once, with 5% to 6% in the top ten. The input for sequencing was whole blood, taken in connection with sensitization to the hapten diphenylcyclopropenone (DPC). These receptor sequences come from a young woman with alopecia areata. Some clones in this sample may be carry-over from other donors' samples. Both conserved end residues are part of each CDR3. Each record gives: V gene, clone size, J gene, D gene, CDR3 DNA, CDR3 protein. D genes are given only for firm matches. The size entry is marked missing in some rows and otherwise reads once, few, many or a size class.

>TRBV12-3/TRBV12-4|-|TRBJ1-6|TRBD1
TGTGCCAGCAGTTCACGAGGACAGGGTGGTTCACCCCTCCACTTT
CASSSRGQGGSPLHF
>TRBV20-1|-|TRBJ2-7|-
TGCAGTGCTAGAGCTCTCGGGACCGAATCCTACGAGCAGTACTTC
CSARALGTESYEQYF
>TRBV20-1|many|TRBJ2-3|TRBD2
TGCAGTGCTGGACTAGCACAGAGCACAGATACGCAGTATTTT
CSAGLAQSTDTQYF
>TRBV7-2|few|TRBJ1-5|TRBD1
TGTGCCAGCAGCTTAGCGGAGACAGGGCTAAATCAGCCCCAGCATTTT
CASSLAETGLNQPQHF
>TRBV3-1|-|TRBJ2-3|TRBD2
TGTGCCAGCAGCCAAGGAGGCGGGGGGGCCGGAGATACGCAGTATTTT
CASSQGGGGAGDTQYF
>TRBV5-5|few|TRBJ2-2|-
TGTGCCAGCAGCTTCTTACCCACCGGGGAGCTGTTTTTT
CASSFLPTGELFF
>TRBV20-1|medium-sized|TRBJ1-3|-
TGCAGTGCGACTGGAAACACCATATATTTT
CSATGNTIYF
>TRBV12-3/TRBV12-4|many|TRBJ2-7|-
TGTGCCAGCAGTTTGACTAGAGCGGGCGGCCCCTACGAGCAGTACTTC
CASSLTRAGGPYEQYF
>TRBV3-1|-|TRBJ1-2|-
TGTGCCAGCAGCCAGTGGGAATATGGCTACACCTTC
CASSQWEYGYTF
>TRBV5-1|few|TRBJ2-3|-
TGCGCCAGCAGCTTAAGTAACGGGGTAGGCACAGATACGCAGTATTTT
CASSLSNGVGTDTQYF
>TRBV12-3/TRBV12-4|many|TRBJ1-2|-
TGTGCCAGCAGTATGCGGGAAACTGAAGGAGGCGGCTACACCTTC
CASSMRETEGGGYTF
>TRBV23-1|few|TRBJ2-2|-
TGCGCCAGCAGTCAATCCACCAGGGGAGCCGGGGAGCTGTTTTTT
CASSQSTRGAGELFF
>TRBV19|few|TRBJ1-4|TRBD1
TGTGCCAGTAGTACGTGGGACAGGGATGAAAAACTGTTTTTT
CASSTWDRDEKLFF
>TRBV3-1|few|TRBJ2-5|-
TGTGCCAGCAGCGTAGAATTCCAAGAGACCCAGTACTTC
CASSVEFQETQYF
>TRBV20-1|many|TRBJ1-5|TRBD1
TGCAGTGCTGGTCCTAGGGACAGAAGCCAGCCCCAGCATTTT
CSAGPRDRSQPQHF
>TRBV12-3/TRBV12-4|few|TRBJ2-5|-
TGTGCCAGCAGTTTGGGCCCGATGGAGACCCAGTACTTC
CASSLGPMETQYF
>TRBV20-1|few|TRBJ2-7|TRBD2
TGCAGTGCTAGCTCGGCTAGCGGCCACTACGAGCAGTACTTC
CSASSASGHYEQYF
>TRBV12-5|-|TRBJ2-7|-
TGTGCTAGTGGTTTGTCACGAGGCGGGACACTATCCTACGAGCAGTACTTC
CASGLSRGGTLSYEQYF
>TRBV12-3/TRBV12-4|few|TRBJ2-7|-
TGTGCCAGCAGTTTGGGGGCAGGGTCCAACGAGCAGTACTTC
CASSLGAGSNEQYF
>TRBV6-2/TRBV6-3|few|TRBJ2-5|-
TGTGCCAGCAGTTACGCGGGGAAAGGGGAGACCCAGTACTTC
CASSYAGKGETQYF
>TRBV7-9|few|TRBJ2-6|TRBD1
TGTGCCAGCAGCCACGACAGGGGCGGTGGGGCCAACGTCCTGACTTTC
CASSHDRGGGANVLTF
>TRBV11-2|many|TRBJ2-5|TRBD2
TGTGCCAGCAGCTCACCAACTAGCGGGGGGGCCGAAGAGACCCAGTACTTC
CASSSPTSGGAEETQYF
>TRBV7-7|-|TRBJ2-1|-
TGTGCTAGCAGCCACCGGCCCTTTTTGGATGAGCAGTTCTTC
CASSHRPFLDEQFF
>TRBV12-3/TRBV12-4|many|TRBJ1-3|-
TGTGCCAGCAGTAATCAGGGGACAGGAAACACCATATATTTT
CASSNQGTGNTIYF
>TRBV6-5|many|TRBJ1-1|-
TGTGCCAGCAGTTCCGACAGAGGGGGGACTGAAGCTTTCTTT
CASSSDRGGTEAFF
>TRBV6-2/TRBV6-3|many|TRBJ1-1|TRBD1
TGTGCCAGCAGCCGACAGGGGGCCACTGAAGCTTTCTTT
CASSRQGATEAFF
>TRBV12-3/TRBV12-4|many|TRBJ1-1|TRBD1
TGTGCCAGCAGTTTAGCGGCCAGGGGGGCTGAAGCTTTCTTT
CASSLAARGAEAFF
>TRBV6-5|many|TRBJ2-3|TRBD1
TGTGCCAGCAGTTACGGGACAGGCCCTAGCACAGATACGCAGTATTTT
CASSYGTGPSTDTQYF
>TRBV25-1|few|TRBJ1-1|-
TGTGCCAGCACCGCAAGTGGGCGAGACACTGAAGCTTTCTTT
CASTASGRDTEAFF
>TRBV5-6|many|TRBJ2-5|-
TGTGCCAGCAGCTTCAGGGCCCAAGAGACCCAGTACTTC
CASSFRAQETQYF
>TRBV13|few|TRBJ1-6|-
TGTGCCAGCAGCTTAGGGCGAATATGGGGTTCACCCCTCCACTTT
CASSLGRIWGSPLHF
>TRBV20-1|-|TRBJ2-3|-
TGCAGTGCTAGCAGCCTGAGCCACGGGCCAGATACGCAGTATTTT
CSASSLSHGPDTQYF
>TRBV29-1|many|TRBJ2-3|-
TGCAGCGTTGAGTCCGATCGACGGCTGCAAGTCTTCTTCACAGATACGCAGTATTTT
CSVESDRRLQVFFTDTQYF
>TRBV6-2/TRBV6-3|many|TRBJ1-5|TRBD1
TGTGCCAGCAGTCCGGGACAGCCTATCCAGCCCCAGCATTTT
CASSPGQPIQPQHF
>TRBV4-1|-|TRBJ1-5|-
TGCGCCAGCAGCCAACCTAGGAGGGGAAGCAATCAGCCCCAGCATTTT
CASSQPRRGSNQPQHF
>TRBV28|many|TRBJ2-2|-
TGTGCCAGCAGTTCGAACACCGGGGAGCTGTTTTTT
CASSSNTGELFF
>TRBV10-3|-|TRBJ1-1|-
TGTGCCATCCAGATAGCCGGAGGGACTGAAGCTTTCTTT
CAIQIAGGTEAFF
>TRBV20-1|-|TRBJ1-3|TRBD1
TGCAGTGCTAGAGTTCCAACCGGGACAGGGGCCTCCTACTCTGGAAACACCATATATTTT
CSARVPTGTGASYSGNTIYF
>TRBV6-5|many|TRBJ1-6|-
TGTGCCAGCAGGAAACAGCAACGGAGATCTAATTCACCCCTCCACTTT
CASRKQQRRSNSPLHF
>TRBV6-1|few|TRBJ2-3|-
TGTGCCAGCAGTGACATCACTAGTGTCGATACGCAGTATTTT
CASSDITSVDTQYF
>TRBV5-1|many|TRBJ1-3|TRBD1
TGCGCCAGCAGCTTGGGGGACAGTGGCTCTGGAAACACCATATATTTT
CASSLGDSGSGNTIYF
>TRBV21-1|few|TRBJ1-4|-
TGTGCCAGCAGACAGGACCGCCCAACTAATGAAAAACTGTTTTTT
CASRQDRPTNEKLFF
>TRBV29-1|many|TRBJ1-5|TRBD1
TGCAGCGCTACAATGCAGGGGGCGGGTTCTAGTCAGCCCCAGCATTTT
CSATMQGAGSSQPQHF
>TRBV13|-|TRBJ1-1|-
TGTGCCAGCAGCCCCGTAGGGCCCCAGGCGAACACTGAAGCTTTCTTT
CASSPVGPQANTEAFF
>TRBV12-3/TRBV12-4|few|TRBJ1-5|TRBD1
TGTGCCAGCAGGTATACCGGGACAGACAATCAGCCCCAGCATTTT
CASRYTGTDNQPQHF
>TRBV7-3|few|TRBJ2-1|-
TGTGCCAGCAGCAAGAACAATGGGTTATACAATGAGCAGTTCTTC
CASSKNNGLYNEQFF
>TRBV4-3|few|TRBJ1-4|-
TGCGCCAGCAGCCGCGAAGGCCTTAATGAAAAACTGTTTTTT
CASSREGLNEKLFF
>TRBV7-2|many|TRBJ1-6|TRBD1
TGTGCCAGCAGCTCCAGGTGGGACAGGGGAATTTCACCCCTCCACTTT
CASSSRWDRGISPLHF
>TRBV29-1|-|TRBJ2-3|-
TGCAGCATTGGTCGGGATACGCAGTATTTT
CSIGRDTQYF
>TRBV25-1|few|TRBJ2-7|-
TGTGCCAGCGCCTCCTACGAGCAGTACTTC
CASASYEQYF
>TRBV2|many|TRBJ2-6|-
TGTGCCAGCAGTGATTGGGGAATCGCCTCTGGGGCCAACGTCCTGACTTTC
CASSDWGIASGANVLTF
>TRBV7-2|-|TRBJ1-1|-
TGTGCCAGCAGCTTAGTCGGAACGACTGAAGCTTTCTTT
CASSLVGTTEAFF
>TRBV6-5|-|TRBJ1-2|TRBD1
TGTGCCAGCAGTTACAACGACAGGGGAAGCTATGGCTACACCTTC
CASSYNDRGSYGYTF
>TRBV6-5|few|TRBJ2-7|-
TGTGCCAGCAGCGATGCCGGGACAAGCTACTACGAGCAGTACTTC
CASSDAGTSYYEQYF
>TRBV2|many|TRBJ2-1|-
TGTGCCAGCAGTGACCTTGCCCGGGCCCCGTATCCTGAGCAGTTCTTC
CASSDLARAPYPEQFF
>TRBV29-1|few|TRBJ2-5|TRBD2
TGCAGCGTTGAAGATCATCAGGTTACTAGCGGGGGGCGAAAAGAGACCCAGTACTTC
CSVEDHQVTSGGRKETQYF
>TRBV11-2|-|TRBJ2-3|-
TGTGCCAGCAGTTCGGCCGGGGCGGATACGCAGTATTTT
CASSSAGADTQYF
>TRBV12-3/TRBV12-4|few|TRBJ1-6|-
TGTGCCAGCCTCGCTTGGGGGAAAAATTCACCCCTCCACTTT
CASLAWGKNSPLHF
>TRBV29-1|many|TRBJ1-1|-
TGCAGCGTTACTTTGGGGACTGAAGCTTTCTTT
CSVTLGTEAFF
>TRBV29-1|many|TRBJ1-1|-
TGCAGCGTTCGGCCCGACACTGAAGCTTTCTTT
CSVRPDTEAFF